The present TCR beta chain was sequenced within a study of a mutant IDH1 vaccine in newly diagnosed glioma (dated by TCRdb to about 2021). In the study overall: The approximately 29 treated patients were around 62% male and roughly 40% female, with a mean age of about 38 years. Before enrollment, patients had received standard therapy of radiotherapy alone, temozolomide alone, or radiochemotherapy with temozolomide; most received the combination. Peripheral blood samples were drawn at six visits, namely V03 (baseline), V05, V07, V10, V12 and V13. Longitudinal TCRB deep sequencing was done for fewer than 30 treated patients, wherever samples were available for exploratory analyses.

What the research found in general, with its limitations: Changes in the top peripheral T cell clonotypes picked up by TCRB sequencing did not appear to be linked to pseudoprogression. Immune responses induced by the vaccine were seen in approximately 93% of patients across multiple MHC alleles. Selection of PBMC samples for TCRB deep sequencing was based on availability. According to the authors, sample limitations meant that analyses of patient blood samples could not be reproduced.

Library construction relied on the immunoSEQ multiplex PCR assay. Following the manufacturer's protocol, the hsTCRB Kit was used to amplify rearranged TCR beta chain sequences. TCRB libraries were sequenced on an Illumina MiSeq. Processing in the source paper ran as follows. The kit vendor's proprietary platform handled demultiplexing, trimming and gene mapping. As stored in TCRdb, this immuneACCESS dataset retains in-frame rearrangements with V and J assigned. A fraction of the clones does not appear; measured against another copy, unresolved V genes explain less than half of the discrepancy, and the remainder lacks a known reason. V and J calls and clone size are copied from that table; D and trimming were computed from the DNA. Within this sample are under 65,000 clones, with roughly 80% of them counted one time only. The ten largest clonotypes hold over 1.5% of the sample. In light of the paper, this sample's time point label describes: baseline, week 1 (first vaccination visit). The sample's treatment or condition label, in plain terms: pre-vaccination baseline after standard-of-care therapy. Newly diagnosed WHO grade 3 or 4 IDH1-mutant astrocytomas showing loss of nuclear ATRX were present in the donors. The samples were drawn from NOA16, a multicentre, single-arm, open-label phase I trial in Germany that tested a mutant IDH1 peptide vaccine in humans for the first time. Visit V03 blood draws served as the baseline sample for immunogenicity testing. Genomic DNA for TCRB sequencing was isolated from EDTA blood with the DNeasy Blood and Tissue Kit.

A word on this clone: What this receptor recognizes is not known. Within one base of it there is no much larger clone, and no base qualities were kept.

CDR1 and CDR2 are read off the germline V gene as SQVTM and ANQGSEA. V gives up 4 bases and J gives up 11 bases, and the segment between their germline ends measures 24 bases. The CDR3, cysteine through phenylalanine, is 15 amino acids long. The only DNA kept is the CDR3, 45 bases in frame from the first base. This sample comprised PBMCs, obtained from a glioma patient treated with radiotherapy, temozolomide or both. This TCR derives from a woman in her forties with glioma. This sequence uses TRBV29-1 and TRBJ1-5, with no confident D gene call. The CDR3 has the sequence CSVVFTATTSGAQHF. The base sequence is TGCAGCGTTGTTTTCACAGCGACCACATCTGGGGCCCAGCATTTT.